This T cell receptor (beta chain) was captured by sequencing in a study of T-cell reconstitution after alpha-beta-depleted transplantation in children. Findings and caveats of the study: Day-60 TCRbeta diversity that was high in some patients was derived from surviving recipient T cells and thymic progenitors.

This clonotype was counted only a few times. Antigen: not known. Using unique molecular identifiers, the investigators prepared the TCRbeta library. Using its own MiXCR run on the PCR reads, TCRdb lists one record per CDR3 protein. This table holds fewer than 550,000 distinct CDR3 sequences, 9.5% to 12% found once. Sequenced material: PBMCs, mostly from graft donor cells, taken 180 days after TCRalphabeta/CD19-depleted stem cell transplant. This receptor was taken from a female patient aged 2-9 years who had a stem cell transplant for aplastic anemia, so the T cells may come from the graft donor.

The CDR3 DNA is TGTGCCAGCAGCATAATGACAGGGAACACTGAAGCTTTCTTT. Its protein is CASSIMTGNTEAFF. V is TRBV7-8 and J is TRBJ1-1; a weak D match, TRBD1 (6 bases). V lost 5 bases and J lost 1, with 11 bases in between. The CDR3 runs 14 residues. From germline, CDR1 is SGHVS and CDR2 FQNEAQ.